These 23 T cell receptor beta chains were sequenced from one sample in a study of T-cell memory formation after mild COVID-19. TCRdb re-analysed the 5' RACE reads in MiXCR, keeping a single row per CDR3 protein. The repertoire has under 550,000 distinct CDR3 sequences, 15% to 20% of them found once; the top ten carry 20% to 25%. The specimen was PBMCs or a T cell subset sorted from them (not recorded which). These receptors came from a man aged 18 to 35 who had mild COVID-19 (a few samples of this study predate the infection). Cell type and time point are not known.

With regard to this clonotype: A read error may be the cause here, since a much bigger clone is one base away. The chain employs TRBV11-2 and TRBJ1-1, with D uncertain. Per germline, CDR1 SGHAT and CDR2 FQNNGV. V shed 6 bases and J shed 3 bases, with 11 bases lying between them. The CDR3 sequence is 13 residues long. The chain's CDR3 is CASSFMVDTEAFF. DNA of the CDR3: TGTGCCAGCAGTTTCATGGTGGACACTGAAGCTTTCTTT.

This clonotype was seen a handful of times. V usage is TRBV4-1 and J usage is TRBJ1-2; D is unresolved. Trimming removed 1 base from V and 4 bases from J, with 7 bases in between. The CDR3 has 13 residues. Per the germline V gene, CDR1 is MGHRA and CDR2 is YSYEKL. For the CDR3, the DNA is TGCGCCAGCAGCCAAGGGGGTATCTATGGCTACACCTTC. The encoded protein is CASSQGGIYGYTF.

This clonotype was seen ten or more times. DNA for the CDR3: TGTGCCAGCAGCGACAGGGGGTTGCGGGAAAAACTGTTTTTT. Translated, it gives CASSDRGLREKLFF. V gene TRBV7-6 combines with J gene TRBJ1-4; TRBD1 matches at 9 bases. The length of the CDR3 is 14 residues. In germline, CDR1 is SGHVS, CDR2 FNYEAQ. Losses at the gene ends were 5 bases for V and 8 bases for J; bases not matched to a gene: 6.

This clonotype was seen a few times. This chain joins TRBV5-1 and TRBJ2-5; tentatively, D is TRBD2 (5 bases). The CDR3 extends over 14 amino acids. Germline V gene data show CDR1 as SGHRS and CDR2 as YFSETQ. V lost 3 bases and J lost 1, with 10 bases in between. This CDR3 reads CASSSPRGQETQYF. Written as DNA, the CDR3 is TGCGCCAGCAGCTCCCCCCGGGGCCAAGAGACCCAGTACTTC.

The J gene is TRBJ2-5, the V gene TRBV20-1; D is uncertain. Germline V lookup: CDR1 DFQATT, CDR2 SNEGSKA (reference sequence). V shed 5 bases and J shed 2 bases, with 12 bases lying between them. This CDR3 is built from 13 residues. The CDR3 reads CSAGLGMQETQYF. The CDR3 DNA follows: TGCAGTGCTGGCCTGGGGATGCAAGAGACCCAGTACTTC.

V and J are TRBV6-5 and TRBJ1-2; 7 positions agree with TRBD1. Germline V CDR1 and CDR2: MNHEY, SVGAGI. The V segment lost 6 bases and the J segment 4 bases; nucleotides outside the gene matches: 5. The CDR3 is 13 amino acids. CDR3: CASSPGQAYGYTF. In DNA form, the CDR3 reads TGTGCCAGCAGCCCCGGACAGGCCTATGGCTACACCTTC.

J is TRBJ2-2 and V is TRBV4-3; 9 bases agree with TRBD2. V gave up 0 bases and J gave up 3 bases; unmatched junction bases: 11. Germline V gene lookup returns CDR1 LGHNA and CDR2 YSLEER. This CDR3 region has 19 residues. CDR3 amino acids: CASSQDSPASGGYTGELFF. The DNA of the CDR3 is TGCGCCAGCAGCCAAGATAGTCCTGCCAGCGGGGGGTACACCGGGGAGCTGTTTTTT.

The CDR3 here is CASRDREVGGYTF. The CDR3 DNA reads as TGTGCCAGCAGAGACAGGGAGGTGGGTGGCTACACCTTC. The chain carries TRBV6-5 and TRBJ1-2; 7 nucleotides match TRBD1. CDR1 is MNHEY, CDR2 SVGAGI, per germline. Trimming at V came to 6 bases and at J to 7 bases, leaving 8 bases not matched to a gene. The CDR3 covers 13 residues.

This CDR3 reads CSARATSYEQYF. CDR3 nucleotides: TGCAGTGCTAGGGCTACTAGCTACGAGCAGTACTTC. V is TRBV20-1 and J is TRBJ2-7; TRBD2 might be the D (5 bases). This CDR3 contains 12 residues. V gave up 3 bases and J gave up 3 bases, with 9 bases separating them. Per germline, CDR1 DFQATT and CDR2 SNEGSKA (reference sequence).

This clonotype has a handful of counts. The V call is TRBV20-1, the J call TRBJ1-2; D unresolved. This CDR3 is 11 amino acids long. V lost 6 bases and J lost 7, with 12 bases in between. Germline-derived CDR1 and CDR2 are DFQATT and SNEGSKA (reference sequence). This CDR3 is CSAHGLSGYTF. The CDR3 DNA follows: TGCAGTGCCCATGGGTTGAGTGGCTACACCTTC.

The V gene is TRBV7-9, the J gene TRBJ1-1; the D gene is possibly TRBD1 (6 bases). Trimming shortened V by 3 bases and J by 7 bases, and 15 bases separated the two germline ends. This CDR3 comprises 14 residues. CDR1 is SEHNR and CDR2 is FQNEAQ in the germline V gene (reference sequence). The CDR3 loop is CASSLGEGVVEAFF. The CDR3 nucleotides are TGTGCCAGCAGCTTGGGCGAGGGGGTAGTTGAAGCTTTCTTT.

The J gene is TRBJ2-2, the V gene TRBV7-2; TRBD2 matches 16 bases. The V gene end was trimmed by 5 bases and the J gene end by 6 bases; junction bases not matched to a gene: 6. Germline V gene sequence: CDR1 SGHTA, CDR2 FQGNSA. The length of the CDR3 is 17 residues. The CDR3: CASSGTGTSGGAGELFF. The CDR3 DNA is TGTGCCAGCAGCGGAACCGGGACTAGCGGGGGGGCCGGGGAGCTGTTTTTT.

This clonotype was detected ten times or more. The chain uses TRBV7-2 and TRBJ1-2; perhaps TRBD1 as D (5 bases). The germline V gene encodes CDR1 SGHTA and CDR2 FQGNSA. The CDR3 loop spans 14 amino acids. Trimming took 6 bases from V and 3 from J, leaving 14 bases between them. The CDR3 spells CASRPPGGYYGYTF. CDR3 DNA: TGTGCCAGCAGACCCCCCGGGGGTTACTATGGCTACACCTTC.

There are a few counts of this clonotype. The gene calls are TRBV6-5 and TRBJ1-2; D is undetermined. This CDR3 has 15 amino acids. The V end was cut by 3 bases, the J end by 13 bases, with 24 bases between. The germline V gene has CDR1 MNHEY and CDR2 SVGAGI. In DNA form, the CDR3 reads TGTGCCAGCAGTTATGGGTTCGGGTATGGCTATCTCCTCACCTTC. It yields the protein CASSYGFGYGYLLTF.

This chain joins TRBV5-1 and TRBJ2-5; D is perhaps TRBD2 (6 bases). V was clipped by 4 bases and J by 4 bases, with 14 bases between them. The CDR3 is 14 residues long. Germline loops: CDR1 SGHRS, CDR2 YFSETQ. CDR3 sequence (DNA): TGCGCCAGCAGCGGGGCCGGGGGAACAGAGACCCAGTACTTC. Amino acid sequence: CASSGAGGTETQYF.

This clonotype has more than one count but fewer than ten. The genes are TRBV20-1 and TRBJ2-3; no clear D gene. This CDR3 spans 15 amino acids. Trimming left V 0 bases short and J 3 bases short, with 13 bases between. Per germline, CDR1 DFQATT and CDR2 SNEGSKA (reference sequence). CDR3 DNA sequence: TGCAGTGCTAGAGATCAACTGGTAGGGACAGATACGCAGTATTTT. Its translation is CSARDQLVGTDTQYF.

This clonotype was found a few times. The J gene is TRBJ2-7, the V gene TRBV2; D might be TRBD1 or TRBD2, each matching 6 bases. V was shortened by 6 bases and J by 6 bases, with 12 bases between the two germline ends. The germline CDR1 and CDR2 sequences are SNHLY and FYNNEI. CDR3 length: 12 amino acids. CDR3 bases: TGTGCCAGCAGGGAGGGGGGCACCGAGCAGTACTTC. Amino acid sequence: CASREGGTEQYF.

The J gene is TRBJ1-2, the V gene TRBV3-1; a possible D gene is TRBD1 (6 bases). The CDR3 consists of 15 residues. V dropped 3 bases and J dropped 0 bases, with 11 bases sitting between them. Germline V gene sequence: CDR1 LGHDT, CDR2 YNNKEL (reference sequence). The CDR3: CASSHSDRANYGYTF. For the CDR3, the DNA is TGTGCCAGCAGCCATTCGGACAGAGCTAACTATGGCTACACCTTC.

The chain recombines TRBV20-1 with TRBJ2-7; D is possibly TRBD2 (5 bases). Per the germline V gene, CDR1 is DFQATT and CDR2 is SNEGSKA (reference sequence). CDR3 length: 11 residues. The CDR3 reads CSLGSSYEQYF. The CDR3 nucleotides are TGCAGCCTAGGGAGTTCCTACGAGCAGTACTTC.

The chain carries TRBV28 and TRBJ2-7; 9 bases are a match to TRBD1. The CDR3 has 14 residues. V gave up 5 bases and J gave up 4 bases; unmatched junction bases: 6. CDR1 is MDHEN and CDR2 is SYDVKM in the germline V gene. CDR3 sequence: CASSITGQGYEQYV. In nucleotides, the CDR3 is TGTGCCAGCAGTATAACGGGACAGGGATACGAGCAGTACGTC.

The chain joins TRBV5-5 to TRBJ2-7; 8 positions match TRBD1. The V segment lost 5 bases and the J segment 2 bases; nucleotides outside the gene matches: 6. Germline values: CDR1 SGHKS, CDR2 YYEKEE (reference sequence). The CDR3 contains 14 residues. In DNA, the CDR3 is TGTGCCAGCAGGCCGGACAGGGCCCCCTACGAGCAGTACTTC. Its protein product is CASRPDRAPYEQYF.

This chain joins TRBV6-1 and TRBJ2-7; possibly TRBD1 for D (5 bases). CDR1 MNHNS and CDR2 SASEGT come from the germline V gene. The V gene lost 2 bases and the J gene lost 6 bases, with 8 bases spanning the gap. The CDR3 is 12 residues long. The CDR3 here is CASSEQGAEQYF. The CDR3 DNA follows: TGTGCCAGCAGTGAACAGGGCGCCGAGCAGTACTTC.

The V gene is TRBV16, the J gene TRBJ2-7; either TRBD1 or TRBD2 may supply D (6 bases each). The CDR3 has 13 residues. Germline CDR1 is KGHSY and CDR2 is FQNENV. V was trimmed by 4 bases and J by 5 bases, leaving 12 bases between them. CDR3 sequence (DNA): TGTGCCAGCAGCCCCGGGGGCGGAAACGAGCAGTACTTC. It translates to CASSPGGGNEQYF. Drawing the rest from reference TRBV16 and TRBJ2-7, the complete variable domain is GEEVAQTPKHLVRGEGQKAKLYCAPIKGHSYVFWYQQVLKNEFKFLISFQNENVFDETGMPKERFSAKCLPNSPCSLEIQATKLEDSAVYFCASSPGGGNEQYFGPGTRLTVT.